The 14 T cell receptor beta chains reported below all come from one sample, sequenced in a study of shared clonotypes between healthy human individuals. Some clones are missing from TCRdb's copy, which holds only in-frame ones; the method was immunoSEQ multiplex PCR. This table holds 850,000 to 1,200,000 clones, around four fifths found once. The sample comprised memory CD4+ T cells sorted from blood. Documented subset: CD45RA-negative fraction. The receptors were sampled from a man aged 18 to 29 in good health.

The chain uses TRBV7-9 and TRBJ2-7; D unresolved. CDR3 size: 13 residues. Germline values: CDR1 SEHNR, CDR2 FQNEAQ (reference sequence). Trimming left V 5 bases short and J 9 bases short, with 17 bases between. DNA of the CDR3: TGTGCCAGCAGCGGTTTAGGCACCAGCCTGCAGTACTTC. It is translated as CASSGLGTSLQYF.

CDR3 amino acids: CASSLSEQFF. Written as DNA, the CDR3 is TGTGCCAGCAGCTTATCCGAGCAGTTCTTC. The chain combines TRBV7-9 with TRBJ2-1; D is ambiguous. The CDR3 covers 10 residues. Trimming left V 2 bases short and J 10 bases short, with 3 bases between. The germline V gene encodes CDR1 SEHNR and CDR2 FQNEAQ (reference sequence). Full variable domain (remainder filled in from reference TRBV7-9 and TRBJ2-1): DTGVSQNPRHKITKRGQNVTFRCDPISEHNRLYWYRQTLGQGPEFLTYFQNEAQLEKSRLLSDRFSAERPKGSFSTLEIQRTEQGDSAMYLCASSLSEQFFGPGTRLTVL.

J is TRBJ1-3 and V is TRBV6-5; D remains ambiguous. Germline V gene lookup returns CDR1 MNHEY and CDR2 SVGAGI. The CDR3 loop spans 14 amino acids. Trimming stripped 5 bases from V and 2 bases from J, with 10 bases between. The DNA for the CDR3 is TGTGCCAGCAGTCCCATGGCAGCTGGAAACACCATATATTTT. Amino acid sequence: CASSPMAAGNTIYF.

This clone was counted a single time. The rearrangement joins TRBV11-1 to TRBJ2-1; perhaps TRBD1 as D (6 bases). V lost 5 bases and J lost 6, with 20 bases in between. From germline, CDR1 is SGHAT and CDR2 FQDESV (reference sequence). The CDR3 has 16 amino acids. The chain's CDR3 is CASSPFAQGLGNEQFF. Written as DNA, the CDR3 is TGTGCCAGCAGCCCTTTCGCGCAGGGGCTAGGCAATGAGCAGTTCTTC.

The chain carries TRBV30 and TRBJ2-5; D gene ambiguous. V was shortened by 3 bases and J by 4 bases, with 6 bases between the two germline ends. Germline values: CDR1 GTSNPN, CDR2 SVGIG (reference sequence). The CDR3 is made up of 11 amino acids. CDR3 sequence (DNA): TGTGCCTGGAGCGCTACAGAGACCCAGTACTTC. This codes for CAWSATETQYF.

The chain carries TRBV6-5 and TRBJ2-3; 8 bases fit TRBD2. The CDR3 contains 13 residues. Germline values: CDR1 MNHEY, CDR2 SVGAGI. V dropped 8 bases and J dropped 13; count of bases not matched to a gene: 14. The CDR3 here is CASGRASGLGKYF. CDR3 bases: TGTGCCAGCGGTCGGGCTAGCGGGCTTGGGAAGTATTTT.

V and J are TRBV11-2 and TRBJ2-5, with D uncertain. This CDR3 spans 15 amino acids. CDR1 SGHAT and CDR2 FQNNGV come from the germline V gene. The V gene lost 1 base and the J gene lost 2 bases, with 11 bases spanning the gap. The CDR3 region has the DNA TGTGCCAGCAGCTTAGGAGCTGGGATACAAGAGACCCAGTACTTC. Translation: CASSLGAGIQETQYF.

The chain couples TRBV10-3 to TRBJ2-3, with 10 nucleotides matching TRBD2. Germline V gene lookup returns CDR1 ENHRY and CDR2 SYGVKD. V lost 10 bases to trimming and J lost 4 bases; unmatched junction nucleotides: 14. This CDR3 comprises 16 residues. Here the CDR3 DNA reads TGTGCCACCCGTGGGAGCGGGGGGGCCTTCGCAGATACGCAGTATTTT. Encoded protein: CATRGSGGAFADTQYF.

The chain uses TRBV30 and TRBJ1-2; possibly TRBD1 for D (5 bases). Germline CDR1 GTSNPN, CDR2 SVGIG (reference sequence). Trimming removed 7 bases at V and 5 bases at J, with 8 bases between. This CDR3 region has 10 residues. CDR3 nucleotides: TGTGCCTTTGACAGATATGGCTACACCTTC. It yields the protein CAFDRYGYTF. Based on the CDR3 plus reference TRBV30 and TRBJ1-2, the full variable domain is SQTIHQWPATLVQPVGSPLSLECTVEGTSNPNLYWYRQAAGRGLQLLFYSVGIGQISSEVPQNLSASRPQDRQFILSSKKLLLSDSGFYLCAFDRYGYTFGSGTRLTVV.

CDR3 in amino acids: CASSLGSGAGKTQYF. The CDR3 coding sequence is TGCGCCAGCAGCTTGGGTTCCGGGGCGGGGAAGACCCAGTACTTC. This chain links TRBV5-1 with TRBJ2-5; D is possibly TRBD2 (6 bases). Germline CDR1 is SGHRS and CDR2 is YFSETQ. Trimming cost V 0 bases and J 6 bases, with 15 bases left between them. The CDR3 covers 15 residues.

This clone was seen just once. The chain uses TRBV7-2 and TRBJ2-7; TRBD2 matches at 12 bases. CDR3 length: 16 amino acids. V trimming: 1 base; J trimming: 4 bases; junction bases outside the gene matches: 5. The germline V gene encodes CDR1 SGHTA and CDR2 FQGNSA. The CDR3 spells CASSLEASGGGYEQYF. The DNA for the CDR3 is TGTGCCAGCAGCTTAGAAGCTAGCGGGGGGGGATACGAGCAGTACTTC.

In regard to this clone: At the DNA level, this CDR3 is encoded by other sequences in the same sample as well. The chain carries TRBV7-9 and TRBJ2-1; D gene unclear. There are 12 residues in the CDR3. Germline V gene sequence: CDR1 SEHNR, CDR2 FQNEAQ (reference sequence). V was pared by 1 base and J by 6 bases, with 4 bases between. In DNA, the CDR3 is TGTGCCAGCAGCTTAGAGGGCAATGAGCAGTTCTTC. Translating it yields CASSLEGNEQFF.

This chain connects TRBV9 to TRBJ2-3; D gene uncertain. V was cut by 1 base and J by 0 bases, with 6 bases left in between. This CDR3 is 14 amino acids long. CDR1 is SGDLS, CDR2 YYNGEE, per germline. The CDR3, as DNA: TGTGCCAGCAGCGTATCAACTAGCACAGATACGCAGTATTTT. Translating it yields CASSVSTSTDTQYF.

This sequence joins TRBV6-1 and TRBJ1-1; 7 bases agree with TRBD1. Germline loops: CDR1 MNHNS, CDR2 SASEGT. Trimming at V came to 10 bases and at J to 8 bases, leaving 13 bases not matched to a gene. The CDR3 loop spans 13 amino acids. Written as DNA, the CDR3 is TGTGCCACCAGGGGGGGGAACCGGATGGAAGCTTTCTTT. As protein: CATRGGNRMEAFF.